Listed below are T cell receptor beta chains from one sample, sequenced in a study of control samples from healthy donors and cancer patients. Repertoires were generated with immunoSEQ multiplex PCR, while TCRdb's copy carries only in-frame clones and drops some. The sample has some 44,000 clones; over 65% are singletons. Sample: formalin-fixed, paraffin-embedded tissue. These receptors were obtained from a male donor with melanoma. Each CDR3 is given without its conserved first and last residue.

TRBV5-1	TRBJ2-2	ASTRAGLETGELF
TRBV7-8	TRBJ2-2	ASSLVAGVELF
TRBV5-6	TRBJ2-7	ASSLGLEQY
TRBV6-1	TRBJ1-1	ASSERRRANTEAF
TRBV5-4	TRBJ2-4	ASSSDSDIQY
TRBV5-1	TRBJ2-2	ASSYTNLNTGELF
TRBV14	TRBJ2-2	ASSQVTRGTGELF
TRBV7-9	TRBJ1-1	ASSPNRGPVNTEAF
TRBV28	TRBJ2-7	ASSPFFSTRSEQY
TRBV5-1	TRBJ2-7	ASSPLAGEDEQY
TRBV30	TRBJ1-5	AWSSDRVKRNQPQH
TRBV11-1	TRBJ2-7	ASSRGGAGALEQY
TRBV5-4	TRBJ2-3	ASSPGPGQGIDTQY
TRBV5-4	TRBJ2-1	ASSLVGGRDNEQF
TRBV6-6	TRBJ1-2	ASSPRGNGYT
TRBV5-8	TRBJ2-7	ASSSRPAIRGEQY